The 20 T cell receptor beta chains below come from one sample, sequenced in a study of blood T cell repertoires in COVID-19. The repertoire was sequenced with immunoSEQ multiplex PCR; TCRdb's copy has only in-frame clones and lacks some. The table has just under 300,000 clones, 70% to 90% seen once. The sample consisted of peripheral blood. Source of these receptors: a man in his 70s with acute or convalescent COVID-19.

The rearrangement links TRBV9 to TRBJ2-1; D unclear. Trimming took 1 base from V and 9 from J, leaving 11 bases between them. The V gene's germline CDR1 is SGDLS and CDR2 YYNGEE. The CDR3 runs to 13 residues. CDR3 DNA sequence: TGTGCCAGCAGCGTAATGGATCGGGTTGAGCAGTTCTTC. It is translated as CASSVMDRVEQFF. Full variable domain (missing parts from reference TRBV9 and TRBJ2-1): DSGVTQTPKHLITATGQRVTLRCSPRSGDLSVYWYQQSLDQGLQFLIQYYNGEERAKGNILERFSAQQFPDLHSELNLSSLELGDSALYFCASSVMDRVEQFFGPGTRLTVL.

The rearrangement joins TRBV6-5 to TRBJ2-7, with no clear D. The CDR3 length is 13 residues. The V gene's germline CDR1 is MNHEY and CDR2 SVGAGI. Trimming left V 6 bases short and J 0 bases short, with 9 bases between. CDR3 loop: CASSVQVSYEQYF. The CDR3 coding sequence is TGTGCCAGCAGCGTTCAGGTCTCCTACGAGCAGTACTTC.

The rearrangement joins TRBV6-5 to TRBJ2-1, with TRBD2 matching over 8 bases. Losses at the gene ends were 5 bases for V and 10 bases for J; bases not matched to a gene: 13. Germline loops: CDR1 MNHEY, CDR2 SVGAGI. There are 15 residues in the CDR3. CDR3 sequence reads: CASSTQSSGITEQFF. CDR3 nucleotide sequence: TGTGCCAGCAGTACTCAGAGTAGCGGGATAACGGAGCAGTTCTTC.

The chain recombines TRBV5-5 with TRBJ1-2; D may be TRBD1 (5 bases). CDR1 SGHKS and CDR2 YYEKEE come from the germline V gene (reference sequence). Deletions cut 7 bases from V and 4 bases from J, with 17 bases between. The CDR3 extends over 14 amino acids. The CDR3 DNA reads TGTGCCAGCCGAGCCCAGACAGCGACCTATGGCTACACCTTC. Translating it yields CASRAQTATYGYTF.

The V gene is TRBV5-5, the J gene TRBJ1-1, with 7 positions matching TRBD1. The CDR3 contains 13 residues. CDR1 and CDR2 from the germline V gene are SGHKS and YYEKEE (reference sequence). J lost 5 bases, V lost 2 bases, and 3 bases had no gene match. The CDR3 sequence is CASSFQGETEAFF. CDR3 sequence (DNA): TGTGCCAGCAGCTTCCAGGGGGAAACTGAAGCTTTCTTT.

This chain's CDR3 is CASSLAHPSGGSYNEQFF. In DNA, the CDR3 is TGTGCCAGCAGCTTAGCCCACCCCAGCGGCGGCTCCTACAATGAGCAGTTCTTC. The chain combines TRBV7-6 with TRBJ2-1; TRBD2 might be the D (5 bases). Trimming shortened V by 0 bases and J by 0 bases, and 15 bases separated the two germline ends. Germline loops: CDR1 SGHVS, CDR2 FNYEAQ. This CDR3 spans 18 amino acids.

V gene TRBV29-1 combines with J gene TRBJ2-1, with D unresolved. The CDR3 is made up of 12 amino acids. Between the trimmed V and J ends, which lost 4 bases and 9 bases, there was a span of 13 bases. Germline V gives CDR1 SQVTM, CDR2 ANQGSEA. CDR3 residues: CSVGTGLSEQFF. The DNA of the CDR3 is TGCAGCGTTGGAACCGGTCTTAGTGAGCAGTTCTTC.

The genes are TRBV27 and TRBJ2-3; TRBD2 is a possible D gene (6 bases). From germline, CDR1 is MNHEY and CDR2 SMNVEV (reference sequence). This CDR3 has 14 amino acids. V dropped 5 bases and J dropped 1 base, with 10 bases sitting between them. The CDR3 spells CASSPGLRTDTQYF. The CDR3 nucleotides are TGTGCCAGCAGTCCGGGACTCCGCACAGATACGCAGTATTTT.

The V call is TRBV7-2, the J call TRBJ2-1; TRBD2 agrees at 11 bases. The CDR3 is 18 residues long. The germline gives CDR1 SGHTA, CDR2 FQGNSA. After removal of 0 bases from V and 0 bases from J, the junction contained 4 bases not matched to a gene. The CDR3 DNA reads as TGTGCCAGCAGCTTAGCGTTTAGCGGGGGGGGCTCCTACAATGAGCAGTTCTTC. Translating it yields CASSLAFSGGGSYNEQFF. The whole variable domain, remainder taken from reference TRBV7-2 and TRBJ2-1, is GAGVSQSPSNKVTEKGKDVELRCDPISGHTALYWYRQSLGQGLEFLIYFQGNSAPDKSGLPSDRFSAERTGGSVSTLTIQRTQQEDSAVYLCASSLAFSGGGSYNEQFFGPGTRLTVL.

The CDR3 nucleotides read TGCGCCAGCAGCCCGGGACAGGGCGCAGATACGCAGTATTTT. Translating it yields CASSPGQGADTQYF. This chain uses TRBV5-1 with TRBJ2-3, with TRBD1 matching 9 bases. This CDR3 has 14 amino acids. Germline CDR1 reads SGHRS; CDR2 reads YFSETQ. Trimming took 4 bases from V and 4 from J; bases not matched to a gene: 4. Using reference TRBV5-1 and TRBJ2-3 for the parts outside the CDR3, the full variable domain is KAGVTQTPRYLIKTRGQQVTLSCSPISGHRSVSWYQQTPGQGLQFLFEYFSETQRNKGNFPGRFSGRQFSNSRSEMNVSTLELGDSALYLCASSPGQGADTQYFGPGTRLTVL.

This clone has just one count. The rearrangement links TRBV6-4 to TRBJ1-5; 12 nucleotides align to TRBD1. Germline loops: CDR1 MRHNA, CDR2 SNTAGT. The J segment lost 1 base and the V segment lost 4 bases, leaving 11 bases of the junction unmatched. The CDR3 has 19 residues. The CDR3 sequence is CASSGYPGQGAGSNQPQHF. The CDR3 nucleotides are TGTGCCAGCAGTGGTTATCCGGGACAGGGGGCAGGGAGCAATCAGCCCCAGCATTTT.

V usage is TRBV9 and J usage is TRBJ2-3, with D possibly TRBD1 on 5 matching bases. The CDR3 is 16 residues long. Trimming removed 0 bases from V and 1 base from J, with 12 bases in between. Germline assignment: CDR1 SGDLS and CDR2 YYNGEE. CDR3: CASSVVSGLGTDTQYF. CDR3 bases: TGTGCCAGCAGCGTAGTTTCAGGGCTGGGCACAGATACGCAGTATTTT.

The chain uses TRBV30 and TRBJ1-3, with D possibly TRBD1 on 6 matching bases. Per the germline V gene, CDR1 is GTSNPN and CDR2 is SVGIG (reference sequence). The CDR3 is made up of 14 amino acids. The V end lost 3 bases, the J end lost 1 base, and 10 bases lay between the germline ends. The CDR3 coding sequence is TGTGCCTGGAGCGACAGGTTATCTGGAAACACCATATATTTT. Translating it yields CAWSDRLSGNTIYF.

The genes are TRBV7-2 and TRBJ1-2, with 8 bases lining up with TRBD1. Per germline, CDR1 SGHTA and CDR2 FQGNSA. Trimming took 4 bases from V and 7 from J; bases not matched to a gene: 5. The CDR3 contains 13 residues. CDR3 region: CASSSGQGRGYTF. In nucleotides, the CDR3 is TGTGCCAGCAGCTCAGGACAGGGTCGTGGCTACACCTTC.

The chain carries TRBV4-3 and TRBJ1-2; D remains unclear. The CDR3 contains 17 residues. The germline V gene encodes CDR1 LGHNA and CDR2 YSLEER. Trimming removed 1 base from V and 2 bases from J, with 17 bases in between. The CDR3 loop reads CASSQGEQYRENYGYTF. The CDR3 region has the DNA TGCGCCAGCAGCCAAGGTGAGCAGTACAGAGAAAACTATGGCTACACCTTC.

The count of this clone is one. This rearrangement joins TRBV3-1 (or the pseudogene TRBV3-2) to TRBJ2-5, with a possible D match to TRBD2 (5 bases). This CDR3 comprises 13 residues. The germline gives CDR1 LGHDT, CDR2 YNNKEL (reference sequence). The V and J ends lost 2 bases and 5 bases respectively, with 9 bases between them. The CDR3 DNA reads as TGTGCCAGCAGCCAACTAGCTGAGGAGACCCAGTACTTC. Protein product: CASSQLAEETQYF.

The rearrangement joins TRBV13 to TRBJ1-1; D gene ambiguous. From germline, CDR1 is PRHDT and CDR2 FYEKMQ (reference sequence). This CDR3 comprises 18 residues. V lost 0 bases and J 0 bases, leaving 17 bases between the germline ends. This CDR3 reads CASSLGFSGSGLNTEAFF. CDR3 nucleotides: TGTGCCAGCAGCTTAGGGTTCTCCGGGAGCGGATTGAACACTGAAGCTTTCTTT.

The V and J genes are TRBV3-1 (or the pseudogene TRBV3-2) and TRBJ1-2; a weak D match, TRBD1 (6 bases). This CDR3 comprises 15 residues. Germline V gene lookup returns CDR1 LGHDT and CDR2 YNNKEL (reference sequence). The ends were cut back, 2 bases at V and 4 bases at J, with 14 bases in the middle. CDR3 DNA sequence: TGTGCCAGCAGCCAACTCAGGGGCCTATCCTATGGCTACACCTTC. It translates to CASSQLRGLSYGYTF.

The CDR3 DNA follows: TGCGCCAGCAGCCAACGGGATAGGGAGACCCAGTACTTC. This sequence encodes CASSQRDRETQYF. The genes are TRBV4-3 and TRBJ2-5; a possible D gene is TRBD2 (5 bases). Germline V gene sequence: CDR1 LGHNA, CDR2 YSLEER. The CDR3 consists of 13 residues. Between the trimmed V and J ends, which lost 2 bases and 5 bases, there was a span of 9 bases.

The rearrangement uses TRBV7-2 and TRBJ1-2, with 9 bases identical to TRBD1. The V gene's germline CDR1 is SGHTA and CDR2 FQGNSA. The CDR3 is made up of 15 amino acids. The V segment lost 8 bases and the J segment 3 bases; nucleotides outside the gene matches: 10. The DNA of the CDR3 is TGTGCCAGCGACAGGGGGGGACAGGGCTACTATGGCTACACCTTC. It specifies CASDRGGQGYYGYTF.